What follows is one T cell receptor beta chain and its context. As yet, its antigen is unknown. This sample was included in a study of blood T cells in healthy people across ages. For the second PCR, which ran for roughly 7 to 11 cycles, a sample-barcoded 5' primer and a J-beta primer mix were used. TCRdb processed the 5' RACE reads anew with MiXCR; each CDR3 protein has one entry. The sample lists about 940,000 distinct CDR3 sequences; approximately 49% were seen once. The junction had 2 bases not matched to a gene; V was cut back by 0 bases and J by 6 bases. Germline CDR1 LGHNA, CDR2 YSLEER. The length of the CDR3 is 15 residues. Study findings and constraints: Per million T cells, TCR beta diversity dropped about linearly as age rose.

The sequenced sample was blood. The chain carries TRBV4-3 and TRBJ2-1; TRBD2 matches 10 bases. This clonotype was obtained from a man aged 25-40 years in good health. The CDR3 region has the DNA TGCGCCAGCAGCCAAGAAGCTAGCGGGGGCAATGAGCAGTTCTTC. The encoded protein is CASSQEASGGNEQFF.